The 9 T cell receptor beta chains below all came from one sample that was sequenced in a study of identical twins. TCRdb reanalysed the 5' RACE reads using MiXCR and keeps one entry per CDR3 protein. The sample records approximately 1.8 million distinct CDR3 sequences, about 31% being singletons. The material sequenced was cord blood. These receptors were obtained from a newborn girl in good health.

This chain joins TRBV6-4 and TRBJ1-1; a possible D gene is TRBD1 (5 bases). The length of the CDR3 is 13 residues. V lost 3 bases to trimming and J lost 5 bases, with 10 bases between them. Germline V lookup: CDR1 MRHNA, CDR2 SNTAGT. The DNA for the CDR3 is TGTGCCAGCAGTGATGCAGGGAAGACTGAAGCTTTCTTT. This translates into CASSDAGKTEAFF.

A word on this clonotype: Sequence at one end of the junction differs from germline and may be a read error. The chain combines TRBV27 with TRBJ1-5; D not certain. The CDR3 runs 12 residues. Germline V lookup: CDR1 MNHEY, CDR2 SMNVEV (reference sequence). Here the CDR3 reads CASLVSNHPQHF. The CDR3 DNA sequence: TGTGCCAGTTTAGTAAGCAATCATCCCCAGCATTTT.

The chain employs TRBV20-1 and TRBJ1-6; the match to TRBD1 covers 9 bases. Germline-derived CDR1 and CDR2 are DFQATT and SNEGSKA (reference sequence). With 0 bases clipped from V and 6 bases from J, the junction kept 9 bases outside the gene matches. This CDR3 has 17 amino acids. The CDR3 nucleotides are TGCAGTGCTAGAGATGGGGACAGGGAAGGGGGTAATTCACCCCTCCACTTT. Its protein product is CSARDGDREGGNSPLHF.

The V and J genes are TRBV20-1 and TRBJ2-3; 9 positions agree with TRBD1. From germline, CDR1 is DFQATT and CDR2 SNEGSKA (reference sequence). CDR3 length equals 16 residues. J was trimmed by 2 bases and V by 6 bases; bases with no gene match: 12. This CDR3 reads CSALTVTGGHTDTQYF. For the CDR3, the DNA is TGCAGTGCGCTGACAGTGACAGGGGGGCACACAGATACGCAGTATTTT.

The chain links TRBV5-1 to TRBJ2-3; the match to TRBD2 covers 10 bases. The CDR3 contains 16 residues. J lost 3 bases, V lost 4 bases, and 8 bases had no gene match. Germline V gene data show CDR1 as SGHRS and CDR2 as YFSETQ. The CDR3 is CASSPARTSGTDTQYF. The CDR3 DNA is TGCGCCAGCAGCCCGGCCCGGACTAGCGGTACAGATACGCAGTATTTT.

There are a few counts of this clonotype. This sequence joins TRBV10-3 and TRBJ2-3; 9 bases fit TRBD2. Looked up from germline, CDR1 is ENHRY and CDR2 is SYGVKD. The CDR3 length is 13 residues. V trimming: 10 bases; J trimming: 4 bases; junction bases outside the gene matches: 6. The CDR3 sequence is CATCSGRADTQYF. CDR3 coding DNA: TGTGCCACCTGTAGCGGGAGAGCAGATACGCAGTATTTT.

This chain links TRBV9 with TRBJ2-3; D gene uncertain. This CDR3 region has 14 residues. Trimming removed 4 bases at V and 6 bases at J, with 15 bases between. Germline loops: CDR1 SGDLS, CDR2 YYNGEE. The CDR3, as DNA: TGTGCCAGCAGCCAAGTGCTAGGAGTGGATACGCAGTATTTT. Protein product: CASSQVLGVDTQYF.

The genes are TRBV7-6 and TRBJ2-3; TRBD2 is a possible D gene (6 bases). The CDR3 spans 17 residues. Trimming took off 0 bases at V and 0 bases at J, with 13 bases between the two ends. Germline V CDR1 and CDR2: SGHVS, FNYEAQ. CDR3 nucleotides: TGTGCCAGCAGCTTAGCTTCAACGGGGACTAGCACAGATACGCAGTATTTT. As protein: CASSLASTGTSTDTQYF. Full variable domain (remainder filled in from reference TRBV7-6 and TRBJ2-3): GAGVSQSPRYKVTKRGQDVALRCDPISGHVSLYWYRQALGQGPEFLTYFNYEAQQDKSGLPNDRFSAERPEGSISTLTIQRTEQRDSAMYRCASSLASTGTSTDTQYFGPGTRLTVL.

Only one count was recorded for this clonotype. The chain is built from TRBV30 and TRBJ2-1, with D possibly matching TRBD2 (7 bases). With 0 bases removed from V and 6 bases from J, the gap between germline ends came to 12 bases. CDR1 is GTSNPN and CDR2 is SVGIG in the germline V gene (reference sequence). The CDR3 loop spans 14 amino acids. The CDR3 loop is CAWSVGGGANEQFF. The CDR3 nucleotides read TGTGCCTGGAGTGTAGGTGGGGGGGCCAATGAGCAGTTCTTC.